These 7 T cell receptor beta chains were all obtained from the same sample, sequenced in a study of response to subunit inactivated influenza vaccine (dated by TCRdb to about 2018). Receptors were amplified or captured by RT-PCR. Sequencing was performed on an Illumina HiSeq 2500. Clones were called with MiXCR by TCRdb after fastp trimmed the public reads at Q25, and only in-frame beta chains were retained. Merged by CDR3 protein, the rows form single entries marked with the most common genes and DNA. Across this sample there are about 540,000 distinct CDR3 sequences, with 20% to 25% seen only once. The top ten hold 2.5% to 3% of the sample. A further study also used this sample, focusing on T cells expressing NK-cell markers. The second paper further reports: TCR beta cDNA libraries were made by 5'RACE template switching that added a universal primer site and unique molecular identifiers.

The sample was CD4+ T cells sorted from PBMCs, taken 11 to 12 days after vaccination. Receptors originate from a man aged 45-65 years who received an inactivated influenza vaccine. Donor details come from another sample of the same person, matched by shared clones.

The CDR3 reads CASSLSQGADAGELFF. The CDR3 DNA reads TGCGCCAGCAGCTTGTCGCAGGGGGCTGACGCCGGGGAGCTGTTTTTT. V gene TRBV5-1 combines with J gene TRBJ2-2, with 8 bases identical to TRBD1. V dropped 1 base and J dropped 6; count of bases not matched to a gene: 8. Germline CDR1 reads SGHRS; CDR2 reads YFSETQ. This CDR3 spans 16 amino acids.

This clonotype was counted only a few times. J is TRBJ2-7 and V is TRBV7-8; D is perhaps TRBD1 or TRBD2 (5 bases each). Looked up from germline, CDR1 is SGHVS and CDR2 is FQNEAQ. V dropped 4 bases and J dropped 9 bases, with 28 bases sitting between them. The CDR3 covers 17 residues. CDR3 coding DNA: TGTGCCAGCAGCTCAGAACTCTGGGACCGCTTTACCTTGCGGCAGTACTTC. It translates to CASSSELWDRFTLRQYF. Using reference TRBV7-8 and TRBJ2-7 for the parts outside the CDR3, the full variable domain is GAGVSQSPRYKVAKRGQDVALRCDPISGHVSLFWYQQALGQGPEFLTYFQNEAQLDKSGLPSDRFFAERPEGSVSTLKIQRTQQEDSAVYLCASSSELWDRFTLRQYFGPGTRLTVT.

The gene calls are TRBV7-9 and TRBJ1-1; D gene uncertain. Germline CDR1 and CDR2: SEHNR and FQNEAQ (reference sequence). The V end was cut by 5 bases, the J end by 4 bases, with 14 bases between. The CDR3 covers 14 residues. In nucleotides, the CDR3 is TGTGCCAGCAGCCCCCGTGCAGGAGGCACTGAAGCTTTCTTT. As protein: CASSPRAGGTEAFF.

For the CDR3, the DNA is TGCGCCAGCAGCTTGGCGAGGTGGGAGTTAAATCAAGAGACCCAGTACTTC. Translation: CASSLARWELNQETQYF. This chain links TRBV5-1 with TRBJ2-5; possible D gene TRBD2, 5 bases. V shed 0 bases and J shed 2 bases, with 17 bases lying between them. The CDR3 loop spans 17 amino acids. Germline V gene lookup returns CDR1 SGHRS and CDR2 YFSETQ.

This clonotype was seen only a few times. The V call is TRBV6-5, the J call TRBJ1-3; D unclear. The CDR3 consists of 17 residues. Trimming left V 2 bases short and J 0 bases short, with 14 bases between. Germline assignment: CDR1 MNHEY and CDR2 SVGAGI. In DNA form, the CDR3 reads TGTGCCAGCAGTTACATGCCGAGACCCGTCTCTGGAAACACCATATATTTT. Protein product: CASSYMPRPVSGNTIYF.

This chain links TRBV28 with TRBJ2-7; the match to TRBD2 covers 9 bases. J was trimmed by 0 bases and V by 7 bases; bases with no gene match: 16. This CDR3 comprises 18 residues. Germline CDR1 and CDR2: MDHEN and SYDVKM. CDR3 nucleotides: TGTGCCAGCATACCGGGACTAGCTGATAAAATAAGCTCCTACGAGCAGTACTTC. Protein product: CASIPGLADKISSYEQYF.

The V and J genes are TRBV18 and TRBJ2-5; D might be TRBD1 (5 bases). Trimming removed 2 bases at V and 4 bases at J, with 11 bases between. The V gene's germline CDR1 is KGHSH and CDR2 LQKENI. The CDR3 spans 14 residues. The DNA for the CDR3 is TGTGCCAGCTCACCAACAACAGGCCTAGAGACCCAGTACTTC. It codes for CASSPTTGLETQYF.